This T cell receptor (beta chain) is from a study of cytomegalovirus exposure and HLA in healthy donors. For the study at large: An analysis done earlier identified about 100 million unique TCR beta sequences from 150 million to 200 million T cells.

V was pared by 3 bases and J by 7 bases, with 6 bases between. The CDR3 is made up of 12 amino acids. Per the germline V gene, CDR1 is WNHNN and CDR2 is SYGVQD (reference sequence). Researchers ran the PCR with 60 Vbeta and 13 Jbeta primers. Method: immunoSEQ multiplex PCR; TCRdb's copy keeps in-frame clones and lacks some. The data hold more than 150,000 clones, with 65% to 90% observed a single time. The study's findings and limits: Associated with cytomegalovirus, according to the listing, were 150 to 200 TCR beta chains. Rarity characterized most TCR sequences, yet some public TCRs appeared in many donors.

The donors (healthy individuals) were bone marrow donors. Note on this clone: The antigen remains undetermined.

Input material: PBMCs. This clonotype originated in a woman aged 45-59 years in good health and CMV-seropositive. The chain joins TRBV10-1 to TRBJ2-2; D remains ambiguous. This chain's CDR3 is CASSDPFGELFF. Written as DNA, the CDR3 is TGCGCCAGCAGTGACCCATTCGGGGAGCTGTTTTTT.